This passage covers 10 T cell receptor beta chains from one sample sequenced in a study of blood T cell repertoires in COVID-19. TCRdb's copy holds only in-frame clones and misses some; the assay was immunoSEQ multiplex PCR. Of about 480,000 clones listed, around nine tenths are singletons. The sample was PBMCs or T cells enriched from blood (not recorded which). The receptors originated from a woman aged 55-69 years who had recovered from COVID-19.

The chain carries TRBV6-1 and TRBJ2-7; D perhaps matches TRBD1 (5 bases). Trimming shortened V by 0 bases and J by 2 bases, and 11 bases separated the two germline ends. There are 15 residues in the CDR3. From germline, CDR1 is MNHNS and CDR2 SASEGT. The DNA of the CDR3 is TGTGCCAGCAGTGAAGCGTGGGGCCCCACCTACGAGCAGTACGTC. Its protein is CASSEAWGPTYEQYV.

The chain carries TRBV6-5 and TRBJ1-5; no definite D call. The CDR3 consists of 16 residues. Trimming took off 2 bases at V and 1 base at J, with 12 bases between the two ends. Germline V CDR1 and CDR2: MNHEY, SVGAGI. Here the CDR3 DNA reads TGTGCCAGCAGTTACGCGGGCCCCGGGAGCAATCAGCCCCAGCATTTT. As protein: CASSYAGPGSNQPQHF.

The chain combines TRBV29-1 with TRBJ1-4, with D perhaps TRBD1 (6 bases). Between the trimmed V and J ends, which lost 0 bases and 6 bases, there was a span of 11 bases. CDR1 is SQVTM, CDR2 ANQGSEA, per germline. This CDR3 is built from 14 residues. CDR3 in DNA: TGCAGCGTTGAAGACTCGGGACAAGATGAAAAACTGTTTTTT. Amino acids: CSVEDSGQDEKLFF.

The V and J genes are TRBV2 and TRBJ1-1; 9 bases fit TRBD1. Germline assignment: CDR1 SNHLY and CDR2 FYNNEI. Unmatched junction bases numbered 12, after V lost 3 bases and J lost 1 base. CDR3 length: 18 amino acids. The CDR3, as DNA: TGTGCCAGCAGTGAGAGGGACAGGGTGTTCAATGCGAACACTGAAGCTTTCTTT. Encoded protein: CASSERDRVFNANTEAFF.

The gene calls are TRBV5-1 and TRBJ2-4, with 7 bases lining up with TRBD1. This CDR3 has 17 amino acids. Germline assignment: CDR1 SGHRS and CDR2 YFSETQ. The trim removed 4 bases at V and 0 bases at J, leaving 10 bases unmatched. The DNA of the CDR3 is TGCGCCAGCAGCGTCGGGACAGAAAATCTAGCCAAAAACATTCAGTACTTC. This gives the protein CASSVGTENLAKNIQYF.

This clone was found a few times. The V and J genes are TRBV24-1 and TRBJ1-2; unclear D gene. V gave up 0 bases and J gave up 1 base, with 5 bases separating them. CDR3 size: 14 residues. Germline lookup yields CDR1 KGHDR and CDR2 SFDVKD. CDR3 amino acids: CATSDLESNYGYTF. The CDR3 region has the DNA TGTGCCACCAGTGATTTGGAGAGTAACTATGGCTACACCTTC.

CDR3 sequence reads: CASSRQASTDTQYF. The CDR3 DNA follows: TGTGCCAGCTCACGACAGGCTAGCACAGATACGCAGTATTTT. The V call is TRBV18, the J call TRBJ2-3; TRBD1 is a possible D gene (6 bases). Germline V gene sequence: CDR1 KGHSH, CDR2 LQKENI. The CDR3 has 14 residues. Trimming left V 4 bases short and J 0 bases short, with 8 bases between.

The rearrangement uses TRBV24-1 and TRBJ2-3, with D perhaps matching TRBD2 (6 bases). CDR1 is KGHDR, CDR2 SFDVKD, per germline. The CDR3 covers 16 residues. Trimming cost V 0 bases and J 5 bases, with 14 bases left between them. The DNA of the CDR3 is TGTGCCACCAGTGATTTGGGTAGCGGCCCGGGAGATACGCAGTATTTT. Amino acids: CATSDLGSGPGDTQYF.

The V gene is TRBV27, the J gene TRBJ2-1; TRBD1 matches at 10 bases. The J segment lost 4 bases and the V segment lost 8 bases, leaving 11 bases of the junction unmatched. This CDR3 is built from 16 residues. CDR1 and CDR2 from the germline V gene are MNHEY and SMNVEV (reference sequence). CDR3 DNA: TGTGCCAGCCAAACAATCGGACAGGGGGATTACAATGAGCAGTTCTTC. This codes for CASQTIGQGDYNEQFF.

The rearrangement joins TRBV27 to TRBJ2-6, with D possibly matching TRBD1 (6 bases). Germline CDR1 is MNHEY and CDR2 is SMNVEV (reference sequence). V was cut by 5 bases and J by 3 bases, with 8 bases left in between. The CDR3 is made up of 14 amino acids. The CDR3 sequence is CASSQGLGANVLTF. DNA of the CDR3: TGTGCCAGCAGTCAGGGGCTTGGGGCCAACGTCCTGACTTTC.